This T cell receptor beta chain was obtained from a study of long-term antiretroviral therapy in people with HIV. CDR1 and CDR2 (germline): SGHRS, YFSETQ. The CDR3 extends over 17 amino acids. V was shortened by 0 bases and J by 1 base, with 16 bases between the two germline ends. At survey level, the immunoSEQ assay was run in its v3.0 version. Assay used: immunoSEQ multiplex PCR; TCRdb lists only in-frame clones, some missing. The repertoire holds some 15,000 clones, with more than 65% as singletons. Sequences were derived from unsorted PBMCs, sampled less than 1.3 years before starting antiretroviral therapy. The source of this sequence is a young man with HIV. The rearrangement uses TRBV5-1 and TRBJ1-1, with D possibly being TRBD1 (5 bases). CDR3 DNA sequence: TGCGCCAGCAGCTTGGCTGGACCGGGACTGAGGAACACTGAAGCTTTCTTT. It codes for CASSLAGPGLRNTEAFF.